Sequencing of this T cell receptor (beta chain) was carried out in a study of identical twins. Broader study findings: Cross-sectional statistical analysis, not tracking of the same donors, underpinned the conclusions. The more abundant beta clonotypes in cord blood had fewer insertions, and memory repertoires did not show this. With monozygotic twins, out-of-frame TCR alpha sharing exceeded what models estimated.

Germline CDR1 and CDR2: LGHDT and YNNKEL (reference sequence). The V end lost 3 bases, the J end lost 9 bases, and 12 bases lay between the germline ends. The CDR3 is 13 amino acids. This clonotype has just a few counts. No antigen is known for it. TCRdb re-called the 5' RACE reads with MiXCR, one entry per CDR3 protein. Among about 460,000 distinct CDR3 sequences, approximately 15% were seen once, and the ten largest hold over 0.5%. In addition, the sample was reused for a study of yellow fever vaccine responses in identical twins. That source notes: Reported findings indicate that twins' vaccine T cell responses seemed partially convergent, partially personalized.

Sequencing input: CD4+ T cells sorted from blood. The TCR comes from a young woman in good health. V and J are TRBV3-1 and TRBJ2-1, with D perhaps matching TRBD2 (5 bases). CDR3 region: CASSHVKGGEQFF. The CDR3 bases are TGTGCCAGCAGCCATGTAAAAGGAGGTGAGCAGTTCTTC.